This TCR beta chain was observed in a study of shared clonotypes between healthy human individuals. Sequenced by immunoSEQ multiplex PCR; TCRdb stores in-frame clones only, minus some. Of fewer than 650,000 clones listed, around 80% are singletons. About this clone itself: Distinct nucleotide sequences in the sample also encode this CDR3.

This receptor was obtained from a woman aged 40 to 50 in good health. Some clones in this sample may be carry-over from other donors' samples. The specimen sequenced was PBMCs.

The CDR3 DNA is TGTGCCAGCAGTTTACAGGAATATGGCTACACCTTC. Its protein is CASSLQEYGYTF. The chain employs TRBV28 and TRBJ1-2, with D unresolved. This CDR3 comprises 12 residues. Germline assignment: CDR1 MDHEN and CDR2 SYDVKM. Deletions cut 2 bases from V and 5 bases from J, with 6 bases between.